This T cell receptor (beta chain) appears in the sequencing data of a study of brain metastases from non-small cell lung cancer. Study-wide results and limits: TCR repertoires overlapped largely between brain metastases and matched primaries.

V shed 6 bases and J shed 9 bases, with 15 bases lying between them. CDR3 size: 13 residues. Of note for this clone: The antigen remains undetermined.

The repertoire was sequenced with immunoSEQ multiplex PCR; TCRdb's copy has only in-frame clones and lacks some. The table shows a few thousand clones, with about 85% occurring only once. Sequenced material: primary lung tumor tissue. V and J are TRBV12-3 or TRBV12-4 and TRBJ1-3, with D unclear. This TCR was sampled from a donor at least 40 years old with non-small cell lung cancer. The CDR3 DNA reads TGTGCCAGCAGGAGCGCGGGTTTGGGCACCATATATTTT. It yields the protein CASRSAGLGTIYF.